These T cell receptor beta chains were read from a single sample in a study of Ad26.COV2.S vaccination and SARS-CoV-2 variants. Repertoires were generated with immunoSEQ multiplex PCR, while TCRdb's copy carries only in-frame clones and drops some. The data show about 350,000 clones, less than 90% seen once. The sequenced sample was peripheral blood, obtained in a trial of Ad26.COV2.S vaccine versus placebo. The receptors originated from a person between 18 and 60 years old who received the Ad26.COV2.S COVID-19 vaccine or a placebo. The CDR3 runs from the conserved cysteine through the conserved F or W. The D gene is left open where the match is weak. The size of a clone is reported for some rows only, either as once, few or many, or as a class for expanded clones.

CDR3 length,V gene,J gene,clone size,D gene,CDR3 DNA,CDR3 protein
16,TRBV6-5,TRBJ1-5,.,.,TGTGCCAGCAGTTACTCGAGTAGGGCGGGCAATCAGCCCCAGCATTTT,CASSYSSRAGNQPQHF
12,TRBV12-3/TRBV12-4,TRBJ1-3,.,.,TGTGCCAGCGGAATCTCTGGAAACACCATATATTTT,CASGISGNTIYF
16,TRBV28,TRBJ1-5,.,.,TGTGCCAGCAGTTTATGGATCAGAAGTAGCAATCAGCCCCAGCATTTT,CASSLWIRSSNQPQHF
15,TRBV3-1/TRBV3-2,TRBJ1-5,.,.,TGTGCCAGCAGCCAAGATCCGGGGCGGAATCAGCCCCAGCATTTT,CASSQDPGRNQPQHF
11,TRBV18,TRBJ2-1,.,.,TGTGCCAGCTCACTACGGAATGAGCAGTTCTTC,CASSLRNEQFF
12,TRBV30,TRBJ1-2,.,TRBD1,TGTGCATACGGACAGGGGTTCTATGGCTACACCTTC,CAYGQGFYGYTF
15,TRBV18,TRBJ1-4,.,TRBD1,TGTGCCAGCTCACCACAGACAGGGAGGAATGAAAAACTGTTTTTT,CASSPQTGRNEKLFF
14,TRBV6-2/TRBV6-3,TRBJ1-2,.,.,TGTGCCAGCAGTTACGGCCCTCTTCGGTATGGCTACACCTTC,CASSYGPLRYGYTF
13,TRBV18,TRBJ1-5,.,.,TGTGCCAGCTCACCTTCCACAGGGCAGCCCCAGCATTTT,CASSPSTGQPQHF
15,TRBV7-3,TRBJ1-2,.,TRBD1,TGTGCCAGCAGTCTCGGACAGGGTACCAATTATGGCTACACCTTC,CASSLGQGTNYGYTF
14,TRBV6-1,TRBJ1-1,.,.,TGTGCCAGCAGTGAAGGGGGGGCGAACACTGAAGCTTTCTTT,CASSEGGANTEAFF
14,TRBV6-1,TRBJ1-2,.,.,TGTGCCAGCAGTGAAGCAGGACAAATATATGGCTACACCTTC,CASSEAGQIYGYTF
17,TRBV5-5,TRBJ1-5,.,TRBD1,TGTGCCAGCAGCTTGTATGGACAGGGTAGGGGCAATCAGCCCCAGCATTTT,CASSLYGQGRGNQPQHF
13,TRBV12-3/TRBV12-4,TRBJ1-1,.,.,TGTGCCAGCAGTTTAGGTGGTGGCACTGAAGCTTTCTTT,CASSLGGGTEAFF
14,TRBV24-1,TRBJ2-7,.,.,TGTGCCATTTCAAGTAGGTACCACCCCTACGAGCAGTACTTC,CAISSRYHPYEQYF
14,TRBV19,TRBJ1-2,.,TRBD1,TGTGCCAGTAGGAAACAGGGGGCAGGCTATGGCTACACCTTC,CASRKQGAGYGYTF
13,TRBV7-9,TRBJ2-1,.,.,TGTGCCAGCACTCGGGGCGGGACGGATGAGCAGTTCTTC,CASTRGGTDEQFF
13,TRBV27,TRBJ1-1,.,TRBD1,TGTGCCAGCAGTAGACAGGGGAGCACTGAAGCTTTCTTT,CASSRQGSTEAFF
12,TRBV5-1,TRBJ2-2,.,.,TGCGCCAGCAGCCCCGATGCCAGGGAGCTGTTTTTT,CASSPDARELFF
12,TRBV12-5,TRBJ2-1,.,.,TGTGCTAGTGGTCTAGTAGGAAATGAGCAGTTCTTC,CASGLVGNEQFF
14,TRBV28,TRBJ1-5,.,.,TGTGCCAGTGGAGGGGGGGTCCCAGGGCAGCCCCAGCATTTT,CASGGGVPGQPQHF
16,TRBV4-2,TRBJ1-2,once,TRBD1,TGTGCCAGCAGCCAAGGTGAAGGACAGGGAGGCTATGGCTACACCTTC,CASSQGEGQGGYGYTF
13,TRBV18,TRBJ1-2,.,.,TGTGCCAGCTCACCATTAGGAGCTAATGGCTACACCTTC,CASSPLGANGYTF
14,TRBV10-3,TRBJ2-7,few,TRBD2,TGTGCCTTGTCTAGCGGGAGGAATCCCAACGAGCAGTACTTC,CALSSGRNPNEQYF
15,TRBV6-1,TRBJ1-2,.,.,TGTGCCAGCAGTGAAGATGGAAAGGGGCTTAGGGGCTACACCTTC,CASSEDGKGLRGYTF
14,TRBV4-3,TRBJ2-1,.,.,TGCGCCAGCAGCCAAGTTCCCGCCGGATATGAGCAGTTCTTC,CASSQVPAGYEQFF
15,TRBV5-4,TRBJ2-5,.,TRBD2,TGTGCCAGCAGCTTGGCAGCGGGGGGGCCGGAGACCCAGTACTTC,CASSLAAGGPETQYF
16,TRBV13,TRBJ2-2,.,TRBD2,TGTGCCAGCAGCTTAGGGGCTAGCGGGAACACCGGGGAGCTGTTTTTT,CASSLGASGNTGELFF
18,TRBV4-3,TRBJ1-4,.,TRBD1,TGCGCCAGCAGCCAAGGCCGGGACAGGGGAGTCTACGTTGAAAAACTGTTTTTT,CASSQGRDRGVYVEKLFF
14,TRBV4-3,TRBJ1-1,.,.,TGCGCCAGCAGCCTCGACATCGTGAACACTGAAGCTTTCTTT,CASSLDIVNTEAFF
16,TRBV21-1,TRBJ1-3,.,.,TGTGCCAGCAGCAAATCGGGACAGCGCTCTGGAAACACCATATATTTT,CASSKSGQRSGNTIYF
16,TRBV5-4,TRBJ2-3,.,.,TGTGCCAGCAGCTTGGGGCGGGCCTCGAACGCGGATACGCAGTATTTT,CASSLGRASNADTQYF
16,TRBV4-3,TRBJ2-7,.,TRBD2,TGCGCCAGCAGCCAAGATAGACTAGCGGGGCTGAACGAGCAGTACTTC,CASSQDRLAGLNEQYF
13,TRBV7-9,TRBJ1-5,.,.,TGTGCCAGCAGCTATGGTGCCTCGGGGCCCCAGCATTTT,CASSYGASGPQHF
16,TRBV19,TRBJ1-5,.,TRBD1,TGTGCCAGTAGTATTTGGACAGGTGCCAGCAATCAGCCCCAGCATTTT,CASSIWTGASNQPQHF
15,TRBV28,TRBJ2-1,few,TRBD2,TGTGCCAGCAGTCGACTAGCGGGGGGCCGCAATGAGCAGTTCTTC,CASSRLAGGRNEQFF
14,TRBV6-5,TRBJ2-7,.,TRBD1,TGTGCCAGCTCGGGACAGGCCATGGGGGGCGAGCAGTACTTC,CASSGQAMGGEQYF
16,TRBV6-2/TRBV6-3,TRBJ1-2,.,.,TGTGCCAGCAGTTACTCGATTGCAGGCCTCAGCTATGGCTACACCTTC,CASSYSIAGLSYGYTF
12,TRBV6-5,TRBJ1-4,.,.,TGTGCCAGCAGTACCTCAGGGGAAAAACTGTTTTTT,CASSTSGEKLFF
15,TRBV23-1,TRBJ2-7,once,.,TGCGCCAGCAGTCAATCGAAAACCCGCTCCTACGAGCAGTACTTC,CASSQSKTRSYEQYF
17,TRBV18,TRBJ2-1,.,TRBD2,TGTGCCAGCTCACCACCTTCAGCGGGAGCCCTCGAAGGTGAGCAGTTCTTC,CASSPPSAGALEGEQFF
11,TRBV4-2,TRBJ2-3,once,.,TGTGCCAGCAGCCGTGCAGATACGCAGTATTTT,CASSRADTQYF
14,TRBV7-2,TRBJ2-1,.,.,TGTGCCAGCAGCTTACCCATGCGACTTCTCGAGCAGTTCTTC,CASSLPMRLLEQFF
14,TRBV28,TRBJ1-4,.,TRBD1,TGTGCCAGCAACCCCGGGACAGGGATAGAAAAACTGTTTTTT,CASNPGTGIEKLFF
16,TRBV5-6,TRBJ2-2,.,TRBD2,TGTGCCAGCGGCGGACTAGCGGGAGTTTTGACCGGGGAGCTGTTTTTT,CASGGLAGVLTGELFF
14,TRBV10-3,TRBJ2-1,.,.,TGTGCCATCGTGAGGGGCAGCTCCTACAATGAGCAGTTCTTC,CAIVRGSSYNEQFF
13,TRBV6-2/TRBV6-3,TRBJ1-2,.,TRBD1,TGTGCCAGCAGTCTTGTCGACAGGGGTCGCTACACCTTC,CASSLVDRGRYTF
13,TRBV5-1,TRBJ2-1,.,.,TGCGCCAGCAGCTTGGCTCCCGGGGATGAGCAGTTCTTC,CASSLAPGDEQFF
15,TRBV4-1,TRBJ1-1,.,TRBD1,TGCGCCAGCAGCCAAGATAACAGGGGGATGACTGAAGCTTTCTTT,CASSQDNRGMTEAFF
15,TRBV5-1,TRBJ2-5,.,.,TGCGCCAGCAGAAGGAACAGGGAGGGGAGGGAGACCCAGTACTTC,CASRRNREGRETQYF
12,TRBV27,TRBJ2-1,.,.,TGTGCCAGCAGTGCAAGAGGGAGGGAGCAGTTCTTC,CASSARGREQFF
12,TRBV7-2,TRBJ2-7,once,.,TGTGCCAGCAGCTTAGTGGCATCCGAGCAGTACTTC,CASSLVASEQYF
17,TRBV28,TRBJ2-7,.,TRBD1,TGTGCCAGCAGTCTTTTACCGGGACAGGGGGGGACCTACGAGCAGTACTTC,CASSLLPGQGGTYEQYF
13,TRBV28,TRBJ1-1,.,.,TGTGCCAGCAGTTTAGACGGACAGTTTGAAGCTTTCTTT,CASSLDGQFEAFF